Only a few counts were recorded for the clone carrying this TCR beta chain. Its antigen is still unknown. The CDR3 runs to 13 residues. V gave up 8 bases and J gave up 0 bases, with 10 bases separating them. This record belongs to a study of T cells after yellow fever vaccination. The study, taken as a whole, reports: A minor fraction of clonotypes spanned both CD4 and CD8 compartments. Clones from primary vaccination mostly reappeared after the booster (around 96% CD4, 88% CD8). The study found a weaker secondary response that peaked faster, day 5 versus 15.

For TCR, cDNA came from 5'RACE template switching, which added a universal primer site and UMIs. TCRdb re-called the 5' RACE reads through MiXCR, storing one row per CDR3 protein. The sample includes 250,000 to 300,000 distinct CDR3 sequences, around 5.2% of them seen just once. This receptor was identified in a man between 18 and 35 years old who received the YFV17D yellow fever vaccine. The chain links TRBV12-3 or TRBV12-4 to TRBJ1-2; D not resolved. The sequencing here drew on CD4+ T cells sorted from PBMCs, taken on the day of the yellow fever booster vaccination. CDR3 in amino acids: CASVWGANYGYTF. DNA of the CDR3: TGTGCCAGCGTCTGGGGAGCTAACTATGGCTACACCTTC.